This T cell receptor (beta chain) was identified during a study of T cell responses to AZD1222 COVID-19 vaccine (TCRdb year 2021). For context, the study as a whole: A total of approximately 250 trial participants underwent TCR sequencing, of whom around 210 had received two doses of AZD1222 and around 25 had received two doses of the MenACWY control vaccine. Trial participants were enrolled by age into 18-55, 56-69 and 70-plus year subgroups, with roughly 160, 29 and 62 TCR-sequenced participants respectively.

The CDR3 regions of human TCRbeta chains were analyzed by immunosequencing. The study's own analysis went as follows. Repertoire TCRs were checked for matches against a reference library of SARS-CoV-2-specific TCRs that had been generated using the MIRA antigen-specificity platform. Breadth was defined as the fraction of unique TCRs that were SARS-CoV-2-associated, and depth was defined as the fraction of total T cells that were SARS-CoV-2-associated. Using the MIRA data, each spike-specific TCR was assigned both to the spike region to which the TCR was reactive and to a CD4 or CD8 class. Log10-transformed breadth and depth values were compared by one-way ANOVA with Sidak's multiple comparisons tests. Not all clones reach the TCRdb copy of this immuneACCESS table, which keeps in-frame sequences only. Checked studies attribute under half of the gap to unresolved V genes and leave the rest unexplained. V, J and clone size are those of that table, while D and trimming were read from the DNA. The sample records under 150,000 clones, roughly 90% of which are singletons. The top ten constitute 1.5% to 2% of the sample.

Points the paper makes about the study in general: In the small 56-69-year group, the increase in depth fell short of significance, most likely because of low power. Participants were mostly white British, with more females than males. The authors suggested clonal diversity may have been underestimated. Nearly half of unique spike-specific TCRs reportedly recognized epitopes outside regions mutated in the B.1.351 and B.1.1.7 variants. The whole spike protein was spanned by vaccine-associated CD4 TCRs, and dominant responses were seen in regions 160-218 and 743-854. Because no day 14 peak-response samples were available, repertoires were characterized only after the peak T cell response. Only a handful of AZD1222 recipients were SARS-CoV-2 seropositive at baseline, limiting conclusions about previously exposed vaccinees. Spike-specific TCR breadth and depth rose significantly after two AZD1222 doses compared with day 0 and with MenACWY recipients.

Points on this clone: What this receptor recognizes is not known. Per-base quality was not reported, and no clone a single base away is much larger than it.

The time point label, as the study defines it: about 28 days (+/-7) after the second vaccine dose. AZD1222 recipients whose second dose came at about 4 weeks and those whose second dose came at about 12 weeks were combined into one group, since spike-specific TCR depth and breadth did not differ between the two schedules. The vaccinee samples were drawn from two UK trials, COV001 and COV002, one of which was a single-blind randomized controlled phase 2/3 trial testing AZD1222 (ChAdOx1 nCoV-19) in healthy adults. For TCRbeta chain sequencing, PBMC samples from trial participants were taken at day 0 and at day 28 after the second dose. The germline V gene gives CDR1 as SGHRS and CDR2 as YFSETQ. V lost 4 bases and J lost 6 bases; the stretch between them is 17 bases long. From its cysteine to its phenylalanine, the CDR3 spans 15 amino acids. Just the 45-base CDR3 DNA is kept, in frame starting at base 1.

The sample was peripheral blood, taken 28 days after the second AZD1222 dose. The V and J genes are TRBV5-1 and TRBJ2-1; the D gene is perhaps TRBD1, on 6 matching bases. This clonotype was obtained from an adult who received the AZD1222 COVID-19 vaccine. The CDR3 in this case is CASSVETGLSNEQFF. The DNA sequence reads TGCGCCAGCAGCGTCGAAACAGGGTTAAGCAATGAGCAGTTCTTC.